The 23 T cell receptor beta chains below all came from one sample that was sequenced in a study of cytomegalovirus exposure and HLA in healthy donors. It was with 60 Vbeta and 13 Jbeta primers that the PCR ran. Generated by immunoSEQ multiplex PCR, the TCRdb table keeps only in-frame clones and is missing some. The sample has 140,000 to 150,000 clones, over 70% seen once; the top ten hold about 5%. Material for sequencing was PBMCs. The receptors were gathered from a man aged 40-50 years in good health and CMV-seronegative.

Here the CDR3 DNA reads TGCGCCAGCAGCTACCGGGAGGCCGCGACCTACGAGCAGTACTTC. It codes for CASSYREAATYEQYF. The V gene is TRBV5-1, the J gene TRBJ2-7; the match to TRBD2 covers 7 bases. The trim removed 3 bases at V and 2 bases at J, leaving 8 bases unmatched. Germline values: CDR1 SGHRS, CDR2 YFSETQ. The length of the CDR3 is 15 residues.

This clone was detected only a few times. This chain's CDR3 is CASSLTVQPQHF. In nucleotides, the CDR3 is TGTGCCAGCAGCTTAACGGTTCAGCCCCAGCATTTT. V is TRBV7-2 and J is TRBJ1-5; D remains unclear. Germline CDR1 is SGHTA and CDR2 is FQGNSA. The length of the CDR3 is 12 residues. Trimming shortened V by 2 bases and J by 6 bases, and 5 bases separated the two germline ends.

The chain has TRBV10-1 and TRBJ1-1; D gene ambiguous. This CDR3 is 16 amino acids long. CDR1 is WNHNN and CDR2 is SYGVQD in the germline V gene (reference sequence). The V gene lost 3 bases and the J gene lost 1 base, with 15 bases spanning the gap. The CDR3 DNA reads as TGCGCCAGCAGTGATCGTCGGAGAACCGAGAACACTGAAGCTTTCTTT. The encoded protein is CASSDRRRTENTEAFF.

The chain links TRBV2 to TRBJ2-2, with 7 bases lining up with TRBD1. This CDR3 comprises 16 residues. CDR1 and CDR2 (germline): SNHLY, FYNNEI. Trimming at V came to 4 bases and at J to 5 bases, leaving 10 bases not matched to a gene. The CDR3 spells CASSVDRVPLTGELFF. The CDR3 DNA reads TGTGCCAGCAGTGTTGACAGGGTTCCTCTTACCGGGGAGCTGTTTTTT.

The rearrangement joins TRBV5-1 to TRBJ1-4, with TRBD1 identical over 9 bases. The CDR3 contains 21 residues. Germline assignment: CDR1 SGHRS and CDR2 YFSETQ. The trim removed 3 bases at V and 0 bases at J, leaving 18 bases unmatched. The CDR3 bases are TGCGCCAGCAGCTATGTTTGGGGTCTGACAGGGGGAAATTCAACTAATGAAAAACTGTTTTTT. It codes for CASSYVWGLTGGNSTNEKLFF.

J is TRBJ2-3 and V is TRBV19; 7 nucleotides align to TRBD2. This CDR3 comprises 14 residues. V shed 6 bases, J shed 4 bases, and the junction held 7 bases outside the gene matches. CDR1 is LNHDA, CDR2 SQIVND, per germline (reference sequence). The CDR3 sequence: CASRFPGGPDTQYF. DNA of the CDR3: TGTGCCAGTAGGTTTCCGGGGGGTCCAGATACGCAGTATTTT.

The chain employs TRBV7-8 and TRBJ1-1; weak D call: TRBD1 (5 bases). Germline V gives CDR1 SGHVS, CDR2 FQNEAQ. The V and J ends lost 5 bases and 0 bases respectively, with 16 bases between them. The CDR3 runs to 16 residues. CDR3 sequence: CASSARRQRLNTEAFF. The CDR3 DNA reads as TGTGCCAGCAGCGCCCGTCGACAGAGACTGAACACTGAAGCTTTCTTT.

This clone was observed a single time. The rearrangement links TRBV9 to TRBJ2-5; 8 bases line up with TRBD2. In germline, CDR1 is SGDLS, CDR2 YYNGEE. Trimming took 0 bases from V and 2 from J; bases not matched to a gene: 6. The CDR3 consists of 16 residues. The CDR3 DNA reads TGTGCCAGCAGCGTAGCGGGGGGGGCATGGCAAGAGACCCAGTACTTC. It encodes CASSVAGGAWQETQYF.

V is TRBV5-1 and J is TRBJ1-2, with D maybe TRBD1 (5 bases). CDR3 size: 14 residues. The ends were cut back, 0 bases at V and 6 bases at J, with 12 bases in the middle. Per the germline V gene, CDR1 is SGHRS and CDR2 is YFSETQ. This CDR3 is CASSLALQVDGYTF. The CDR3 bases are TGCGCCAGCAGCTTGGCCTTACAGGTCGATGGCTACACCTTC.

The chain has TRBV5-6 and TRBJ2-5; D is perhaps TRBD2 (5 bases). The end of the DNA fits TRBJ2-7 better, so the J call may be wrong. Germline loops: CDR1 SGHDT, CDR2 YYEEEE. This CDR3 contains 13 residues. In DNA form, the CDR3 reads TGTGCCAGCAGCTTGGGACTAAACTACGAGCAGTACTTC. This gives the protein CASSLGLNYEQYF.

The chain is built from TRBV6-5 and TRBJ1-5; D ambiguous. This CDR3 spans 15 amino acids. CDR1 and CDR2 (germline): MNHEY, SVGAGI. Trimming removed 4 bases at V and 0 bases at J, with 10 bases between. The DNA for the CDR3 is TGTGCCAGCAGTTCCTCGCAGTATAGCAATCAGCCCCAGCATTTT. It specifies CASSSSQYSNQPQHF.

V is TRBV6-4 and J is TRBJ1-2; D may be TRBD1 (6 bases). This CDR3 contains 15 residues. V was trimmed by 0 bases and J by 4 bases, leaving 12 bases between them. CDR1 and CDR2 (germline): MRHNA, SNTAGT. The CDR3 loop reads CASSDSMGGPYGYTF. CDR3 bases: TGTGCCAGCAGTGACTCGATGGGGGGGCCCTATGGCTACACCTTC.

This chain links TRBV5-1 with TRBJ1-4; 10 bases align to TRBD1. This CDR3 is 16 amino acids long. J lost 5 bases, V lost 4 bases, and 8 bases had no gene match. Germline values: CDR1 SGHRS, CDR2 YFSETQ. Written as DNA, the CDR3 is TGCGCCAGCAGCGCCCCCCCGGGACAGGGGAATGAAAAACTGTTTTTT. Protein sequence: CASSAPPGQGNEKLFF.

The V gene is TRBV29-1, the J gene TRBJ1-5; D gene unclear. V lost 6 bases, J lost 0 bases, and 9 bases lay in between. CDR1 is SQVTM, CDR2 ANQGSEA, per germline. This CDR3 has 13 amino acids. DNA of the CDR3: TGCAGCGTCCTTACATATAGCAATCAGCCCCAGCATTTT. Amino acids: CSVLTYSNQPQHF.

This clone was seen a single time. This chain uses TRBV10-3 with TRBJ2-3; the match to TRBD1 covers 8 bases. Germline V gene sequence: CDR1 ENHRY, CDR2 SYGVKD. The J segment lost 2 bases and the V segment lost 3 bases, leaving 10 bases of the junction unmatched. There are 17 residues in the CDR3. The CDR3 spells CAISDPGQEAPTDTQYF. In DNA, the CDR3 is TGTGCCATCAGTGACCCGGGACAGGAGGCCCCCACAGATACGCAGTATTTT.

V usage is TRBV7-9 and J usage is TRBJ2-1, with D unresolved. CDR1 and CDR2 (germline): SEHNR, FQNEAQ (reference sequence). The CDR3 has 12 residues. Trimming cost V 5 bases and J 9 bases, with 11 bases left between them. CDR3 protein: CASSIELGEQFF. In DNA form, the CDR3 reads TGTGCCAGCAGCATCGAACTTGGTGAGCAGTTCTTC.

The chain carries TRBV5-1 and TRBJ2-7; D remains unclear. The V gene's germline CDR1 is SGHRS and CDR2 YFSETQ. The length of the CDR3 is 13 residues. Between the trimmed V and J ends, which lost 0 bases and 2 bases, there was a span of 6 bases. The CDR3 reads CASSLDLAYEQYF. CDR3 nucleotides: TGCGCCAGCAGCTTGGACCTAGCCTACGAGCAGTACTTC.

The chain is built from TRBV9 and TRBJ1-5; 11 bases are shared with TRBD1. The germline gives CDR1 SGDLS, CDR2 YYNGEE. The CDR3 consists of 17 residues. Trimming at V came to 0 bases and at J to 5 bases, leaving 7 bases not matched to a gene. The CDR3 here is CASSVGTGGLADQPQHF. CDR3 nucleotides: TGTGCCAGCAGCGTAGGGACAGGGGGCCTGGCCGATCAGCCCCAGCATTTT.

The chain joins TRBV7-2 to TRBJ1-2; no firm D call. CDR1 SGHTA and CDR2 FQGNSA come from the germline V gene. The CDR3 consists of 14 residues. Trimming stripped 0 bases from V and 4 bases from J, with 9 bases between. Here the CDR3 reads CASSLANSPYGYTF. The CDR3 DNA is TGTGCCAGCAGCTTAGCGAACAGTCCCTATGGCTACACCTTC.

The rearrangement joins TRBV6-6 to TRBJ1-1; D is uncertain. This CDR3 has 12 amino acids. V lost 2 bases and J lost 3, with 4 bases in between. Germline V gene data show CDR1 as MNHNY and CDR2 as SVGAGI (reference sequence). CDR3 nucleotide sequence: TGTGCCAGCAGTTACGAGGACACTGAAGCTTTCTTT. As protein: CASSYEDTEAFF.

The rearrangement joins TRBV5-4 to TRBJ2-6; 10 positions agree with TRBD1. The ends lost 6 bases at V and 0 bases at J; junction bases unmatched: 6. CDR1 and CDR2 from the germline V gene are SGHNT and YYREEE (reference sequence). There are 17 residues in the CDR3. The CDR3 loop is CASKTGGASSGANVLTF. The CDR3 nucleotides are TGTGCCAGCAAGACAGGGGGCGCGTCCTCTGGGGCCAACGTCCTGACTTTC.

This clone was counted a few times. The chain is built from TRBV7-9 and TRBJ1-6; no clear D. There are 14 residues in the CDR3. Trimming stripped 2 bases from V and 5 bases from J, with 7 bases between. Germline CDR1 reads SEHNR; CDR2 reads FQNEAQ (reference sequence). CDR3 protein: CASSLTRDNSPLHF. The CDR3 nucleotides read TGTGCCAGCAGCTTAACGCGGGATAATTCACCCCTCCACTTT.

This clone appeared a few times. The rearrangement links TRBV6-5 to TRBJ1-5; unclear D gene. Germline CDR1 reads MNHEY; CDR2 reads SVGAGI. CDR3 length: 13 amino acids. V was cut by 2 bases and J by 6 bases, with 8 bases left in between. Here the CDR3 reads CASSYEVSQPQHF. DNA of the CDR3: TGTGCCAGCAGTTACGAGGTGAGTCAGCCCCAGCATTTT.